The clone carrying this TCR beta chain was detected only a few times. Antigen: not known. CDR1 and CDR2 (germline): MNHEY, SMNVEV (reference sequence). V was shortened by 2 bases and J by 2 bases, with 10 bases between the two germline ends. This CDR3 spans 15 amino acids. The sample comes from a study of blood T cells in healthy people across ages. Whole-study findings and limits: PBMCs were not sorted, which prevented a conclusive comparison of naive versus antigen-experienced cells.

Sample-barcoded 5' priming and a J-beta primer mix drove a second PCR of roughly 6 to 12 cycles. MiXCR, applied by TCRdb to the 5' RACE reads, yields one record per CDR3 protein. The sample holds fewer than 800,000 distinct CDR3 sequences, about 21% seen once. The chain combines TRBV27 with TRBJ2-1, with D unresolved. The sequenced sample consisted of blood. This receptor was identified in a man in his 70s in good health. The CDR3 bases are TGTGCCAGCAGTTTAAGGCCAGTGACCTACAATGAGCAGTTCTTC. This translates into CASSLRPVTYNEQFF.